This T cell receptor beta chain is from a study of T cell responses to AZD1222 COVID-19 vaccine. The data were produced by immunoSEQ multiplex PCR, yet TCRdb's version contains in-frame clones alone and is incomplete. The data contain approximately 110,000 clones, roughly nine tenths of them singletons. This clone showed up just a few times. From germline, CDR1 is SGHVS and CDR2 FQNEAQ. Unmatched junction bases numbered 10, after V lost 5 bases and J lost 4 bases. This CDR3 has 15 residues. The receptor was isolated from an adult in good health. The source was peripheral blood, collected on day 0 of AZD1222 vaccination. This chain joins TRBV7-8 and TRBJ1-2, with 7 nucleotides matching TRBD1. CDR3 loop: CASSPDRGGPYGYTF. The CDR3 bases are TGTGCCAGCAGCCCTGACAGAGGGGGCCCCTATGGCTACACCTTC.